The rows below give T cell receptor beta chains drawn from one sample of a study of blood T cell repertoires in COVID-19. TCRdb's table, derived via immunoSEQ multiplex PCR, lists solely in-frame clones and lacks some. The sample includes around 19,000 clones, around nine tenths of them seen just once. Sequenced input: peripheral blood. The source of these receptors is a human donor in a cohort sampled during active COVID-19. The donor label of this sample is uncertain. Each CDR3 is given with its conserved first and last residue. The D gene is left open where the match is weak. Rows may omit the clone size; those that give it use once, few, many or a size class.

.	.	TRBJ1-1	TRBV6-1	TGTGCCAGCATCGAAAACAGGGACACTGAAGCTTTCTTT	CASIENRDTEAFF
.	.	TRBJ2-1	TRBV2	TGTGCCAGCAGCCCTACTCGCGGAGGTTCCAATGAGCAGTTCTTC	CASSPTRGGSNEQFF
few	.	TRBJ1-1	TRBV20-1	TGCAGTGCTAGGGGCCGGACAGTAGCTTTCTTT	CSARGRTVAFF
.	.	TRBJ1-1	TRBV29-1	TGCAGCGTTGTAACAGCAATGGAAGCTTTCTTT	CSVVTAMEAFF
once	TRBD1	TRBJ1-2	TRBV2	TGTGCCAGCAGTGAAGGACAGGGGGCCTATGGCTACACCTTC	CASSEGQGAYGYTF
.	TRBD2	TRBJ2-2	TRBV9	TGTGCCAGCAGCCCGTGGGGGACTAGAGGCACCGGGGAGCTGTTTTTT	CASSPWGTRGTGELFF
.	.	TRBJ1-1	TRBV18	TGTGCCAGCTCACCCGGGTTGTTGAACACTGAAGCTTTCTTT	CASSPGLLNTEAFF
.	.	TRBJ2-3	TRBV18	TGTGCCAGCTCAACAAGGCGGGGCCCCATCACAGATACGCAGTATTTT	CASSTRRGPITDTQYF
once	TRBD1	TRBJ2-5	TRBV9	TGTGCCAGCAGCCCCCAAGCTGGACAGGGGGCGCTGCCGACCCAGTACTTC	CASSPQAGQGALPTQYF
.	TRBD1	TRBJ2-3	TRBV24-1	TGTGCCACCAGAGGGGGACAGGGCCTCACCCGGGAAATAGATACGCAGTATTTT	CATRGGQGLTREIDTQYF
.	.	TRBJ2-5	TRBV2	TGTGCCAGCAGTGGTATATCAGAGACCCAGTACTTC	CASSGISETQYF
.	TRBD1	TRBJ2-1	TRBV11-2	TGTGCCAGCAGCGCGACACTACAGGGGGCCGGCAATGATGAGCAGTTCTTC	CASSATLQGAGNDEQFF
.	.	TRBJ2-1	TRBV5-6	TGTGCCAGCAGCCAGGGCAGGGCGGCCTACAATGAGCAGTTCTTC	CASSQGRAAYNEQFF
.	.	TRBJ1-4	TRBV5-1	TGCGCCAGCAGCTCCTCAGGGCTGTTTTATGAAAAACTGTTTTTT	CASSSSGLFYEKLFF
once	TRBD1	TRBJ1-1	TRBV5-4	TGTGCCAGCAGCTCAGACAGGGGACTGAACACTGAAGCTTTCTTT	CASSSDRGLNTEAFF
.	TRBD2	TRBJ2-2	TRBV5-5	TGTGCCAGCAGCTTGATCGGCGGGAGGAGGAACACCGGGGAGCTGTTTTTT	CASSLIGGRRNTGELFF
.	TRBD2	TRBJ2-5	TRBV9	TGTGCCAGCAGTGAGATAGCGGGGAGCGGGGAAGAGACCCAGTACTTC	CASSEIAGSGEETQYF
.	.	TRBJ1-1	TRBV6-1	TGTGCCAGCAGTGAAATGGGAGCGGGGGCGCTTAACACTGAAGCTTTCTTT	CASSEMGAGALNTEAFF
.	TRBD1	TRBJ1-4	TRBV28	TGTGCCAGCAGTTTAGCGGGACAGGGGTCTAATGAAAAACTGTTTTTT	CASSLAGQGSNEKLFF
.	TRBD2	TRBJ2-7	TRBV19	TGTGCCAGTAGTAGGGTAGCGGGCCTCTACGAGCAGTACTTC	CASSRVAGLYEQYF
.	TRBD2	TRBJ2-3	TRBV28	TGTGCCAGCAGCCCGCCCGGACTAGCGGGAGGGCCGAATACGCAGTATTTT	CASSPPGLAGGPNTQYF
.	.	TRBJ1-2	TRBV7-6	TGTGCCAGCAGCTTAGCTCCAGGGTACTATGGCTACACCTTC	CASSLAPGYYGYTF
.	.	TRBJ1-2	TRBV5-1	TGCGCCAGCAGCTTGGCGGGTGGCTACACCTTC	CASSLAGGYTF
few	TRBD1	TRBJ1-6	TRBV5-1	TGCGCCAGCAGCGCCGCTACAGGGGCCAATTCACCCCTCCACTTT	CASSAATGANSPLHF
.	TRBD2	TRBJ2-7	TRBV6-5	TGTGCCAGCCATAGCGGGAGGGCCGGGTCCTACGAGCAGTACTTC	CASHSGRAGSYEQYF
.	TRBD2	TRBJ2-1	TRBV27	TGTGCCAGCAGTCCCGGTTCTAGCGGGAACAATGAGCAGTTCTTC	CASSPGSSGNNEQFF
.	.	TRBJ1-4	TRBV6-5	TGTGCCAGCATCTGGGGGCAGACTAATGAAAAACTGTTTTTT	CASIWGQTNEKLFF
.	.	TRBJ1-1	TRBV29-1	TGCAGCGTGGAGGTTCAGGGGTCGACTGAAGCTTTCTTT	CSVEVQGSTEAFF
.	.	TRBJ2-1	TRBV7-2	TGTGCCAGCAGCTCGACAGTAATTAACAATGAGCAGTTCTTC	CASSSTVINNEQFF
once	TRBD2	TRBJ2-1	TRBV5-1	TGCGCCAGCAGTCCAAGCGGGAGCGGTTACAATGAGCAGTTCTTC	CASSPSGSGYNEQFF
.	.	TRBJ1-4	TRBV7-9	TGTGCCAGCAGCTTAGCGGCGGGGCGGGCTAATGAAAAACTGTTTTTT	CASSLAAGRANEKLFF
.	TRBD1	TRBJ1-2	TRBV30	TGTGCCTGGACGGGACAGGACTATGGCTACACCTTC	CAWTGQDYGYTF
.	.	TRBJ2-2	TRBV7-8	TGTGCCAGCAGCCCCGGGGGTAGGATAGAAACCGGGGAGCTGTTTTTT	CASSPGGRIETGELFF
.	.	TRBJ2-1	TRBV30	TGTGCCTGGTCCCGGGGTAGCGAAAACTACAATGAGCAGTTCTTC	CAWSRGSENYNEQFF
.	TRBD2	TRBJ2-3	TRBV4-1	TGCGCCAGCAGCCAACGACTAGCGGGAGTCTTCCATGCGCAGTATTTT	CASSQRLAGVFHAQYF
.	TRBD1	TRBJ1-4	TRBV27	TGTGCCAGCAGTGGACAGGGAAAGGACAATGAAAAACTGTTTTTT	CASSGQGKDNEKLFF
.	.	TRBJ1-2	TRBV28	TGTGCCATTTCCCCGGGGGGGGGCTATGGCTACACCTTC	CAISPGGGYGYTF
.	.	TRBJ1-1	TRBV5-1	TGCGCCAGCAGCTTGCCCTACGGGGGGGGCCGGGATGAAGCTTTCTTT	CASSLPYGGGRDEAFF
.	TRBD2	TRBJ2-2	TRBV7-2	TGTGCCAGCAGCCTCAGGCGGGCGGGGGATGGGGGGATCGGGGAGCTGTTTTTT	CASSLRRAGDGGIGELFF
once	TRBD2	TRBJ2-2	TRBV19	TGTGCCAGTAGTAGGACTAGCGGGTTAGTGACCGGGGAGCTGTTTTTT	CASSRTSGLVTGELFF
.	.	TRBJ1-2	TRBV24-1	TGTGCCACCAGTGATTTCGGCTATGGCTACACCTTC	CATSDFGYGYTF
.	.	TRBJ1-3	TRBV7-2	TGTGCCAGCAGGAGACAGAGCTCTGGAAACACCATATATTTT	CASRRQSSGNTIYF
.	.	TRBJ2-1	TRBV5-1	TGCGCCAGCAGCTTGCGATCCGCAGAGGAGGGCTACAATGAGCAGTTCTTC	CASSLRSAEEGYNEQFF
.	.	TRBJ2-1	TRBV2	TGTGCCAGCACCCTGGGCTCTCACAATGAGCAGTTCTTC	CASTLGSHNEQFF
.	.	TRBJ1-1	TRBV5-1	TGCGCCAGCAGCTTGGGGTCTGGGGAGGGCACTGAAGCTTTCTTT	CASSLGSGEGTEAFF
.	.	TRBJ2-3	TRBV7-9	TGTGCCAGCAATCGGGGATCTAGCACAGATACGCAGTATTTT	CASNRGSSTDTQYF
.	TRBD1	TRBJ2-7	TRBV11-3	TGTGCCAGCAGCATCGGGACAGGGTATCACGAGCAGTACTTC	CASSIGTGYHEQYF
.	TRBD1	TRBJ1-1	TRBV11-3	TGTGCCAGCAGCTTCTCTGGACAGGTCCTTAACACTGAAGCTTTCTTT	CASSFSGQVLNTEAFF
.	TRBD1	TRBJ1-2	TRBV5-1	TGCGCCAGCAGCCTACAGGGGTCGGGCTATGGCTACACCTTC	CASSLQGSGYGYTF
once	.	TRBJ2-3	TRBV5-4	TGTGCCAGCAGCTTGGCAGGGACAGATACGCAGTATTTT	CASSLAGTDTQYF
once	.	TRBJ2-7	TRBV6-6	TGTGCCAGCAGAACCGGGACACCGTTCTCCTACGAGCAGTACTTC	CASRTGTPFSYEQYF
once	.	TRBJ2-5	TRBV6-6	TGTGCCAGCAGCGTACAGGGTCAAGAGACCCAGTACTTC	CASSVQGQETQYF
.	TRBD2	TRBJ2-5	TRBV12-5	TGTGCTAGTGGTTTTGGCGGGAGCTTCCAAGAGACCCAGTACTTC	CASGFGGSFQETQYF